A selection of T cell receptor beta chains follows, all from one sample in a study of cytomegalovirus exposure and HLA in healthy donors. The method was immunoSEQ multiplex PCR; TCRdb's version includes in-frame clones alone and lacks a portion of them. The sample lists fewer than 200,000 clones; around nine tenths were seen once. Sequencing was performed on PBMCs. The receptors derive from a woman in her twenties or thirties in good health and CMV-seronegative. The conserved cysteine and the conserved F or W are not part of the CDR3 here.

>TRBJ1-2|14|TRBV27
ASSLLTTGRNYGYT
>NA|9|TRBV2
ASGGVYEQY
>TRBJ1-1|11|TRBV18
ASSPQVGAEAF
>TRBJ2-2|13|TRBV6-1
ASSGLAGNTGELF
>TRBJ1-2|13|TRBV7-2
ASSISGQTSIGYT
>TRBJ2-5|12|TRBV29-1
SASGGGKQETQY
>TRBJ2-7|10|TRBV5-4
ASSSGPGLAN
>TRBJ2-1|12|TRBV5-8
ASSLLAGGGEQF
>TRBJ2-3|13|TRBV6-1
ASSERGSSTDTQY
>TRBJ2-1|14|TRBV5-4
ASGVVRVGSDNEQF
>TRBJ2-1|13|TRBV5-8
ASSSLGTMRNEQF
>TRBJ2-7|13|TRBV2
ASSLRVRGSYEQY
>TRBJ2-1|11|TRBV2
ASILGGGDEQF
>TRBJ2-5|9|TRBV7-9
ASSLEAARY
>TRBJ2-7|12|TRBV7-3
ASSLSPGINEQY
>TRBJ1-1|11|TRBV5-1
ASSPTLNTEAF
>TRBJ1-2|13|TRBV27
ASKIGRDRNYGYT
>TRBJ2-7|15|TRBV9
ASSAGTSVLRGDEQY
>TRBJ2-7|12|TRBV6-5
ASSYSLQNYEQY
>TRBJ2-1|13|TRBV6-1
ASSEGTSGYNEQF
>TRBJ1-5|15|TRBV16
ASTTKLLTYGNQPQH
>TRBJ2-7|14|TRBV28
ASSPPGTGGSYEQY
>TRBJ2-7|13|TRBV19
ASRGSGTGEYEQY
>TRBJ2-3|13|TRBV9
ASSRERLPTDTQY
>TRBJ2-4|12|TRBV7-2
ASSLGSWVNIQY
>TRBJ2-1|17|TRBV28
ASSLPPLSGRPAYNEQF
>TRBJ1-2|12|TRBV11-2
ASSLEPGNYGYT
>TRBJ2-7|13|TRBV5-6
ASSLWASGRYEQY
>TRBJ1-1|12|TRBV7-2
ASSLRQRNTEAF
>TRBJ2-7|10|TRBV19
ASRTGFDEQY
>TRBJ2-1|11|TRBV28
ASKNGGLNEQF